The 17 T cell receptor beta chains below come from one sample, sequenced in a study of T cell responses to AZD1222 COVID-19 vaccine. Only in-frame clones appear in the TCRdb table, and some are missing; sequencing was by immunoSEQ multiplex PCR. The sample shows 120,000 or so clones, 88% of them seen only once. Sequenced material: peripheral blood, taken on day 0 of AZD1222 vaccination. The receptors originated from an adult in good health.

V is TRBV19 and J is TRBJ1-1; D unclear. In germline, CDR1 is LNHDA, CDR2 SQIVND (reference sequence). There are 14 residues in the CDR3. The V end lost 3 bases, the J end lost 5 bases, and 13 bases lay between the germline ends. In DNA form, the CDR3 reads TGTGCCAGTAGTATGGCAGGTGGGAGAACTGAAGCTTTCTTT. It is translated as CASSMAGGRTEAFF.

The rearrangement links TRBV19 to TRBJ2-7; either TRBD1 or TRBD2 may fit D (5 bases each). The CDR3 loop spans 15 amino acids. V shed 5 bases and J shed 0 bases, with 14 bases lying between them. Germline V gene data show CDR1 as LNHDA and CDR2 as SQIVND (reference sequence). The CDR3 here is CASSWEGDPSYEQYF. CDR3 bases: TGTGCCAGTAGTTGGGAAGGGGACCCCTCCTACGAGCAGTACTTC.

The V call is TRBV7-2, the J call TRBJ2-1; possible D gene TRBD1, 6 bases. The germline V gene encodes CDR1 SGHTA and CDR2 FQGNSA. This CDR3 comprises 15 residues. Trimming pared 2 bases from V and 4 bases from J, leaving 12 bases between. The CDR3 DNA reads TGTGCCAGCAGCTTATCTAACACAGGGTACAATGAGCAGTTCTTC. Translation: CASSLSNTGYNEQFF.

This chain joins TRBV4-1 and TRBJ2-2, with 10 bases identical to TRBD1. V shed 3 bases and J 4 bases; nucleotides not matched to a gene: 8. This CDR3 has 17 amino acids. CDR1 is MGHRA, CDR2 YSYEKL, per germline. This chain's CDR3 is CASSQPPDRGPTGELFF. In DNA form, the CDR3 reads TGCGCCAGCAGCCAGCCTCCCGACAGGGGGCCCACCGGGGAGCTGTTTTTT.

This clone has just one count. The J gene is TRBJ1-3, the V gene TRBV10-3; 8 nucleotides match TRBD1. The CDR3 has 15 residues. Germline CDR1 is ENHRY and CDR2 is SYGVKD. Germline trimming cut 4 bases from V and 4 bases from J; bases unmatched to any gene: 6. DNA for the CDR3: TGTGCCATCAGTGGTCAGGGGGCGTACGGAAACACCATATATTTT. Its translation is CAISGQGAYGNTIYF.

V is TRBV19 and J is TRBJ2-2, with 7 bases aligning to TRBD1. This CDR3 has 16 amino acids. J gave up 6 bases and V 6 bases, and 13 bases lay outside the gene matches. Germline CDR1 is LNHDA and CDR2 is SQIVND (reference sequence). The CDR3 is CASSREVAGGPGELFF. CDR3 sequence (DNA): TGTGCCAGTAGCCGCGAGGTGGCAGGGGGTCCCGGGGAGCTGTTTTTT.

The V call is TRBV3-1 (or the pseudogene TRBV3-2), the J call TRBJ2-6; D uncertain. With 8 bases removed from V and 0 bases from J, the gap between germline ends came to 11 bases. Germline V gives CDR1 LGHDT, CDR2 YNNKEL (reference sequence). This CDR3 has 15 residues. CDR3: CASGRMSSGANVLTF. The CDR3 bases are TGTGCCAGCGGCAGAATGAGCTCTGGGGCCAACGTCCTGACTTTC.

This chain links TRBV20-1 with TRBJ1-2; D not resolved. The germline CDR1 and CDR2 sequences are DFQATT and SNEGSKA (reference sequence). The CDR3 runs to 11 residues. The germline V and J ends were trimmed by 5 bases and 6 bases, with 10 bases remaining between them. CDR3 in DNA: TGCAGTGCTGCTATGGAGGATGGCTACACCTTC. It specifies CSAAMEDGYTF.

The rearrangement uses TRBV10-1 and TRBJ1-6; D is ambiguous. Germline V gene data show CDR1 as WNHNN and CDR2 as SYGVQD (reference sequence). Trimming shortened V by 6 bases and J by 6 bases, and 9 bases separated the two germline ends. The CDR3 extends over 13 amino acids. CDR3: CASSGNFNSPLHF. In DNA form, the CDR3 reads TGCGCCAGCAGCGGAAATTTTAATTCACCCCTCCACTTT.

The rearrangement joins TRBV6-5 to TRBJ2-1, with D perhaps TRBD2 (5 bases). Germline-derived CDR1 and CDR2 are MNHEY and SVGAGI. The CDR3 is 13 amino acids. V was trimmed by 11 bases and J by 0 bases, leaving 11 bases between them. The CDR3 spells CAARGSSYNEQFF. The CDR3 DNA sequence: TGTGCCGCCCGGGGTAGCTCCTACAATGAGCAGTTCTTC.

V usage is TRBV28 and J usage is TRBJ2-3; D remains unclear. From germline, CDR1 is MDHEN and CDR2 SYDVKM. Trimming removed 4 bases at V and 2 bases at J, with 13 bases between. The CDR3 sequence is 15 residues long. For the CDR3, the DNA is TGTGCCAGCAGTTCCCCGGACCGATACACAGATACGCAGTATTTT. Its translation: CASSSPDRYTDTQYF.

The V gene is TRBV6-5, the J gene TRBJ2-7; D remains unclear. The CDR3 covers 16 residues. With 4 bases removed from V and 2 bases from J, the gap between germline ends came to 18 bases. Germline values: CDR1 MNHEY, CDR2 SVGAGI. CDR3 sequence (DNA): TGTGCCAGCAGTTTCCACCGATCGACTGCCGCCTACGAGCAGTACTTC. Translating it yields CASSFHRSTAAYEQYF.

The chain uses TRBV12-3 or TRBV12-4 and TRBJ2-5; D unclear. Trimming cost V 7 bases and J 0 bases, with 9 bases left between them. The CDR3 contains 13 residues. The CDR3 DNA reads as TGTGCCAGCAAGAACCACGACCAAGAGACCCAGTACTTC. The encoded protein is CASKNHDQETQYF.

The rearrangement uses TRBV7-9 and TRBJ1-6; D is undetermined. The CDR3 is 15 residues long. V lost 4 bases and J lost 8, with 15 bases in between. The germline CDR1 and CDR2 sequences are SEHNR and FQNEAQ (reference sequence). CDR3 sequence (DNA): TGTGCCAGCAGCTCCTACGCGCCTGGGGATTCACCCCTCCACTTT. Encoded protein: CASSSYAPGDSPLHF. The variable domain in full, completed from reference TRBV7-9 and TRBJ1-6, reads DTGVSQNPRHKITKRGQNVTFRCDPISEHNRLYWYRQTLGQGPEFLTYFQNEAQLEKSRLLSDRFSAERPKGSFSTLEIQRTEQGDSAMYLCASSSYAPGDSPLHFGNGTRLTVT.

In DNA form, the CDR3 reads TGTGCCAGCAGCTTCGGCTCCGGGACAGGGGGCAATCAGCCCCAGCATTTT. It is translated as CASSFGSGTGGNQPQHF. The V and J genes are TRBV7-9 and TRBJ1-5; 10 nucleotides match TRBD1. The CDR3 is made up of 17 amino acids. Germline CDR1 and CDR2: SEHNR and FQNEAQ (reference sequence). Trimming at V came to 3 bases and at J to 2 bases, leaving 7 bases not matched to a gene.

This clone has a handful of counts. The V gene is TRBV28, the J gene TRBJ2-1; D perhaps matches TRBD2 (7 bases). Germline V gene data show CDR1 as MDHEN and CDR2 as SYDVKM. The CDR3 is 14 residues long. The germline V and J ends were trimmed by 1 base and 7 bases, with 11 bases remaining between them. The DNA for the CDR3 is TGTGCCAGCAGTTTATTTCGGGGGGCGAATGAGCAGTTCTTC. This gives the protein CASSLFRGANEQFF.

J is TRBJ1-6 and V is TRBV10-3, with TRBD1 matching over 7 bases. CDR3 length equals 13 residues. After removal of 6 bases from V and 6 bases from J, the junction contained 2 bases not matched to a gene. In germline, CDR1 is ENHRY, CDR2 SYGVKD. This chain's CDR3 is CAIRDRTNSPLHF. The CDR3 DNA follows: TGTGCCATCAGGGACAGGACTAATTCACCCCTCCACTTT.